A single sample is the source of the 10 T cell receptor beta chains below, sequenced in a study of blood T cell repertoires in COVID-19. Sequenced by immunoSEQ multiplex PCR; TCRdb stores in-frame clones only, minus some. The sample lists 130,000 or so clones, approximately 81% occurring once. The sequenced material came from peripheral blood. The receptors shown here come from a woman aged 60 to 75 with active or convalescent COVID-19.

This chain joins TRBV11-3 and TRBJ2-1; TRBD1 matches at 10 bases. V lost 3 bases and J lost 8; bases outside the gene matches: 4. The CDR3 is 14 amino acids. Germline values: CDR1 SGHNT, CDR2 YENEEA. The CDR3 protein is CASSLGQGLDEQFF. The CDR3 region has the DNA TGTGCCAGCAGCTTGGGACAGGGGTTGGATGAGCAGTTCTTC.

This rearrangement joins TRBV20-1 to TRBJ1-1; D is unclear. With 6 bases removed from V and 2 bases from J, the gap between germline ends came to 7 bases. Germline values: CDR1 DFQATT, CDR2 SNEGSKA (reference sequence). CDR3 length equals 11 residues. CDR3 bases: TGCAGTGCCACTTTTAACACTGAAGCTTTCTTT. It yields the protein CSATFNTEAFF.

In its sample, this clone was seen once. This chain links TRBV5-1 with TRBJ1-1; D is unresolved. The CDR3 totals 13 residues. Per the germline V gene, CDR1 is SGHRS and CDR2 is YFSETQ. The V gene lost 6 bases and the J gene lost 1 base, with 10 bases spanning the gap. This CDR3 reads CASTREGNTEAFF. CDR3 bases: TGCGCCAGCACAAGGGAGGGGAACACTGAAGCTTTCTTT.

CDR3 sequence reads: CASSPVRESETQYF. In nucleotides, the CDR3 is TGTGCCAGCTCACCAGTCCGGGAGTCGGAGACCCAGTACTTC. The gene calls are TRBV18 and TRBJ2-5; tentatively, D is TRBD2 (6 bases). V lost 2 bases and J 5 bases, leaving 12 bases between the germline ends. This CDR3 region has 14 residues. Germline CDR1 and CDR2: KGHSH and LQKENI.

The gene calls are TRBV4-2 and TRBJ2-1; 11 bases match TRBD2. The CDR3 is made up of 22 amino acids. Germline CDR1 is LGHNA and CDR2 is YNFKEQ. V lost 0 bases, J lost 0 bases, and 16 bases stayed unmatched. The CDR3 region has the DNA TGTGCCAGCAGCCAAGATTATCAACTAGCGGGAGTTATAGGGAGCTCCTACAATGAGCAGTTCTTC. The encoded protein is CASSQDYQLAGVIGSSYNEQFF.

The V call is TRBV5-5, the J call TRBJ1-1; D uncertain. Germline lookup yields CDR1 SGHKS and CDR2 YYEKEE (reference sequence). The CDR3 is made up of 14 amino acids. Trimming took off 3 bases at V and 3 bases at J, with 12 bases between the two ends. The CDR3 DNA is TGTGCCAGCAGCTCATATCCGGTAGACACTGAAGCTTTCTTT. Its protein product is CASSSYPVDTEAFF.

The rearrangement uses TRBV6-5 and TRBJ2-1, with unresolved D. V lost 2 bases and J lost 6, with 8 bases in between. Germline V CDR1 and CDR2: MNHEY, SVGAGI. This CDR3 contains 13 residues. The CDR3 loop is CASSYQYRNEQFF. CDR3 nucleotides: TGTGCCAGCAGTTACCAGTACCGCAATGAGCAGTTCTTC.

This sequence joins TRBV19 and TRBJ1-1; possible D gene TRBD1, 5 bases. Germline loops: CDR1 LNHDA, CDR2 SQIVND (reference sequence). The V gene lost 3 bases and the J gene lost 0 bases, with 11 bases spanning the gap. CDR3 size: 15 residues. The CDR3 loop is CASSIFPDMNTEAFF. The CDR3, as DNA: TGTGCCAGTAGTATCTTTCCGGACATGAACACTGAAGCTTTCTTT.

This clone was found once. The chain is built from TRBV28 and TRBJ2-7; 7 bases map to TRBD2. Germline assignment: CDR1 MDHEN and CDR2 SYDVKM. After removal of 7 bases from V and 0 bases from J, the junction contained 3 bases not matched to a gene. The length of the CDR3 is 13 residues. In DNA form, the CDR3 reads TGTGCCAGCACGAGCGGGATCTCCTACGAGCAGTACTTC. The encoded protein is CASTSGISYEQYF.

The chain has TRBV6-2 or TRBV6-3 and TRBJ2-1; D is perhaps TRBD2 (6 bases). Trimming left V 6 bases short and J 3 bases short, with 9 bases between. This CDR3 has 13 residues. Germline CDR1 and CDR2: MNHEY and SVGEGT. CDR3 nucleotide sequence: TGTGCCAGCAGCTCGCGGGGCTACAATGAGCAGTTCTTC. Its translation: CASSSRGYNEQFF.